This T cell receptor (beta chain) was sequenced in a study of blood T cell repertoires in COVID-19. Study-level information: Whether acute or convalescent, the COVID-19 samples came from the United States, Italy and Spain.

V lost 1 base to trimming and J lost 0 bases, with 16 bases between them. This CDR3 has 17 residues. Profiled with immunoSEQ multiplex PCR; TCRdb holds only in-frame clones, not every one. The sample lists tens of thousands of clones; roughly 80% were seen once. Sequencing was carried out using peripheral blood. The TCR originated in a man between 50 and 59 years old with active COVID-19. V gene TRBV23-1 combines with J gene TRBJ2-7; possibly TRBD2 for D (5 bases). TRBV23-1 is assigned to the ORF class and has an uncertain function. The CDR3 reads CASSQYSGGCLSYEQYF. CDR3 sequence (DNA): TGCGCCAGCAGTCAATATTCCGGCGGGTGCCTCTCCTACGAGCAGTACTTC.